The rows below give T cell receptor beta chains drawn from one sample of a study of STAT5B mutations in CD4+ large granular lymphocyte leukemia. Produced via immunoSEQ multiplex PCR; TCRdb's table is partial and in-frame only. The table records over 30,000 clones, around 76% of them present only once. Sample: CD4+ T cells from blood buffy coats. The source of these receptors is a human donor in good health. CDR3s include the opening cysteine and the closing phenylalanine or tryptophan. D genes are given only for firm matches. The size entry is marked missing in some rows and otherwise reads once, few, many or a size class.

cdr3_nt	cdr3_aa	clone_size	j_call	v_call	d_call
TGCAGCGTACACAGGGGAACGAACACTGAAGCTTTCTTT	CSVHRGTNTEAFF	medium-sized	TRBJ1-1	TRBV29-1	TRBD1
TGTGCCAGCAGCCTGGTCGGGGGGGACGGGGAGCTGTTTTTT	CASSLVGGDGELFF	-	TRBJ2-2	TRBV6-6	TRBD2
TGTGCCAGCAGCTTACAACCCGGCGACACCATATATTTT	CASSLQPGDTIYF	-	TRBJ1-3	TRBV7-3	-
TGTGCCAGTAGTCTAAAGTGGACAGGTAGGGGCAATCAGCCCCAGCATTTT	CASSLKWTGRGNQPQHF	-	TRBJ1-5	TRBV19	TRBD1
TGTGCCAGTAGTATAGCAGGCAGACGGTATCCTGAAGCTTTCTTT	CASSIAGRRYPEAFF	once	TRBJ1-1	TRBV19	-
TGTGCCAGTAGTCGGGGGGGACCAGATACGCAGTATTTT	CASSRGGPDTQYF	-	TRBJ2-3	TRBV19	TRBD2
TGTGCCAGCAGTGAAGCCGGGAGGATAAACGAGCAGTACTTC	CASSEAGRINEQYF	-	TRBJ2-7	TRBV25-1	TRBD2
TGTGCCAGTAGTGCTTGGCTCCGGGCCCCGTCTCTGTTT	CASSAWLRAPSLF	few	TRBJ1-4	TRBV19	-
TGTGCCAGCAGCTTCCAGGACGGAGACAATCAGCCCCAGCATTTT	CASSFQDGDNQPQHF	-	TRBJ1-5	TRBV7-2	-
TGTGCCAGCACCAGGTTGAACTATGGCTACACCTTC	CASTRLNYGYTF	few	TRBJ1-2	TRBV2	-
TGTGCCAGTACGTACGCCCCGGGGATCGAAAATGAGCAGTTCTTC	CASTYAPGIENEQFF	-	TRBJ2-1	TRBV19	-
TGCGCCAGCAGTGAGGGGTCCGCGAACACCGGGGAGCTGTTTTTT	CASSEGSANTGELFF	once	TRBJ2-2	TRBV10-1	-
TGCAGCGGTGGTGTGGGGATCACAGATACGCAGTATTTT	CSGGVGITDTQYF	once	TRBJ2-3	TRBV29-1	-
TGTGCCAGCAGCTTAATAGGGGGCGGTGCGAACACTGAAGCTTTCTTT	CASSLIGGGANTEAFF	-	TRBJ1-1	TRBV7-6	TRBD1
TGTGCCAGCAGCTTAGCCCAGGGAGGCTCTGGAAACACCATATATTTT	CASSLAQGGSGNTIYF	-	TRBJ1-3	TRBV7-2	-
TGTGCCAGCAGCTTAGCGGGAGGGGTTCCCACCTGGGACGGCCAAAGCAAACTGTTTTTT	CASSLAGGVPTWDGQSKLFF	-	TRBJ1-4	TRBV7-2	-